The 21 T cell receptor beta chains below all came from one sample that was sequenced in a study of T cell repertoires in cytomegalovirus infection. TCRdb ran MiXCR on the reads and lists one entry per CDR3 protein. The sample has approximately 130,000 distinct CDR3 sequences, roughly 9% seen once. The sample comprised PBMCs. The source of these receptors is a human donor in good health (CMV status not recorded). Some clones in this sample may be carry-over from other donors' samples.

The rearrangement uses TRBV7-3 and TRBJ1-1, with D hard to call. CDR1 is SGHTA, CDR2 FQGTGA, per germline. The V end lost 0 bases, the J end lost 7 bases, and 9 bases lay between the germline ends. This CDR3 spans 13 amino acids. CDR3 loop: CASSLTTVHEAFF. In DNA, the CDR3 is TGTGCCAGCAGCTTAACGACGGTGCATGAAGCTTTCTTT.

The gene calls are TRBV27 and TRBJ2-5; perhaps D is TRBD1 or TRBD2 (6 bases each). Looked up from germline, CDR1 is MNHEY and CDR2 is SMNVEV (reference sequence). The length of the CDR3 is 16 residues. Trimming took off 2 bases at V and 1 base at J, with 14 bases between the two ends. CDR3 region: CASSLLGGSSQETQYF. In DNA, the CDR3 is TGTGCCAGCAGTTTACTAGGGGGGAGCAGCCAAGAGACCCAGTACTTC.

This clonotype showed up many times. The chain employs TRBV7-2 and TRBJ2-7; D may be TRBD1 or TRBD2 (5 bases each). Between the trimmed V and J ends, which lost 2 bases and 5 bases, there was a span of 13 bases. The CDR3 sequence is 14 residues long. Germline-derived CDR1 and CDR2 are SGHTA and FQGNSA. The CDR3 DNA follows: TGTGCCAGCAGCTTACAGGGTTACGGGGACGAGCAGTACTTC. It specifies CASSLQGYGDEQYF.

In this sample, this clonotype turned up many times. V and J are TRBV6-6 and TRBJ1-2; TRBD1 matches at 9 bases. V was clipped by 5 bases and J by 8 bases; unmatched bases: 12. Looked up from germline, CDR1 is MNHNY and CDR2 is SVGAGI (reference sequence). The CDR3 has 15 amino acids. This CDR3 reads CASSDITGGSRGYTF. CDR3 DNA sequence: TGTGCCAGCAGTGACATAACAGGGGGCTCTCGGGGCTACACCTTC.

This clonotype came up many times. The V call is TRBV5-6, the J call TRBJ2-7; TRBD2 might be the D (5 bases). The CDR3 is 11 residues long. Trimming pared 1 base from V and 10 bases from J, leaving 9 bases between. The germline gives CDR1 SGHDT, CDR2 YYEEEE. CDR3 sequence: CASSLMGRQYF. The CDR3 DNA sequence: TGTGCCAGCAGCTTGATGGGGAGACAGTACTTC.

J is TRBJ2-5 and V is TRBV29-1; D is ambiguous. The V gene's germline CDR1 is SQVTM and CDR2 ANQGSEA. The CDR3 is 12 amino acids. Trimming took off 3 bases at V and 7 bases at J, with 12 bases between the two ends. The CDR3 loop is CSVEGSPGTQYF. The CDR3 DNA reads TGCAGCGTTGAGGGCAGTCCGGGGACCCAGTACTTC.

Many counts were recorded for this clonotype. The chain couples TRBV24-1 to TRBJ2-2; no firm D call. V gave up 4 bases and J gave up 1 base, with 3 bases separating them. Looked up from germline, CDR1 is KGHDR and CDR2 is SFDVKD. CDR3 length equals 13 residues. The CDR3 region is CATSEGNTGELFF. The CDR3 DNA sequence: TGTGCCACCAGTGAGGGGAACACCGGGGAGCTGTTTTTT.

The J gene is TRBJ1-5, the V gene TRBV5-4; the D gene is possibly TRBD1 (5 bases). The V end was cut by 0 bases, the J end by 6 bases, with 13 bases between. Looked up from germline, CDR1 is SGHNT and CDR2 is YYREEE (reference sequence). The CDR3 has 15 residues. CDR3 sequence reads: CASSLAGRTPQPQHF. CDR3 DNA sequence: TGTGCCAGCAGCTTGGCAGGGCGGACACCTCAGCCCCAGCATTTT.

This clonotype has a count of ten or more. In nucleotides, the CDR3 is TGTGCCAGCTCGCTACAGGGAGCCGGAGATGGCTACACCTTC. This encodes CASSLQGAGDGYTF. The V and J genes are TRBV18 and TRBJ1-2, with D possibly matching TRBD1 (6 bases). The germline gives CDR1 KGHSH, CDR2 LQKENI. This CDR3 region has 14 residues. Trimming took 6 bases from V and 6 from J, leaving 17 bases between them.

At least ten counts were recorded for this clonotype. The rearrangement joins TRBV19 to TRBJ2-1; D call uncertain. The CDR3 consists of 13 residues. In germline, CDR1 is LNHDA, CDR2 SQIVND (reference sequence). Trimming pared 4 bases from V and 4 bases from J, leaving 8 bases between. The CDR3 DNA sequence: TGTGCCAGTAGTAAACGACGGTACAATGAGCAGTTCTTC. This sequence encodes CASSKRRYNEQFF.

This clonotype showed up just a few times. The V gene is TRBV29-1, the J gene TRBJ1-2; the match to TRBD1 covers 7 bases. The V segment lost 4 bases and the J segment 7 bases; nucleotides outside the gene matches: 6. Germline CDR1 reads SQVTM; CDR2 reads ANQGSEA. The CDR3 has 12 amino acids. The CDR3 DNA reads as TGCAGCGTTGTAGGGGGCGCTCCTGGCTACACCTTC. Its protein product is CSVVGGAPGYTF.

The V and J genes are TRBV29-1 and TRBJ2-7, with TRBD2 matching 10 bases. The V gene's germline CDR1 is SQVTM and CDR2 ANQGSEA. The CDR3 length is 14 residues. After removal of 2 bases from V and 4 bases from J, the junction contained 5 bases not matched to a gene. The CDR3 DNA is TGCAGCGTTGAAACGCTAGCGGGAGATTACGAGCAGTACTTC. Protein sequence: CSVETLAGDYEQYF.

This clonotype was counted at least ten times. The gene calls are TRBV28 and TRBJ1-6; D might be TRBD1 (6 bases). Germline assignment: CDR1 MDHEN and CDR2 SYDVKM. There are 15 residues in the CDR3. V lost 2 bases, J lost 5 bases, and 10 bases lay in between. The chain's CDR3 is CASSLGQLDNSPLHF. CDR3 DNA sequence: TGTGCCAGCAGTTTAGGACAGCTGGATAATTCACCCCTCCACTTT.

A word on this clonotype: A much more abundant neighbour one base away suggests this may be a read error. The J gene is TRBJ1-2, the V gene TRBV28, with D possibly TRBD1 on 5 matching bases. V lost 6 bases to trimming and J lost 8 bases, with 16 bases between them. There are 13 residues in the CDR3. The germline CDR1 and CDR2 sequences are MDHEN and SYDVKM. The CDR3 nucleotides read TGTGCCAGCAGGGGGTCCCAGGGAATGGGCTACACCTTC. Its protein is CASRGSQGMGYTF.

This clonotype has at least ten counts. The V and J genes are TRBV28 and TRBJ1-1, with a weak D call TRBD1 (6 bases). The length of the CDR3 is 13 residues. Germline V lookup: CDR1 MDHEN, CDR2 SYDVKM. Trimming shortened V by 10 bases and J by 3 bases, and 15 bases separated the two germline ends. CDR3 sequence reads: CAIEGGGYTEAFF. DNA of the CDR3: TGTGCCATCGAGGGGGGAGGATACACTGAAGCTTTCTTT.

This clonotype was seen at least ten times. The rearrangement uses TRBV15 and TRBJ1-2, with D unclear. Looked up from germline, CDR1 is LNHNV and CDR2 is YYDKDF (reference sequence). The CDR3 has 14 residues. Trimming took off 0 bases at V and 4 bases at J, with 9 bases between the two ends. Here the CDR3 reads CATSRDVAGYGYTF. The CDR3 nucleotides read TGTGCCACCAGCAGAGATGTGGCAGGCTATGGCTACACCTTC.

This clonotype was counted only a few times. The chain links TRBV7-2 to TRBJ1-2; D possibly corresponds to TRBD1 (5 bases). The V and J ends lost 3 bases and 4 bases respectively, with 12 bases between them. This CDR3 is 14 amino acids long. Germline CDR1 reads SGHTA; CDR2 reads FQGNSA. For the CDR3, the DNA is TGTGCCAGCAGCTTTGATACTGGGACCTATGGCTACACCTTC. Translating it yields CASSFDTGTYGYTF.

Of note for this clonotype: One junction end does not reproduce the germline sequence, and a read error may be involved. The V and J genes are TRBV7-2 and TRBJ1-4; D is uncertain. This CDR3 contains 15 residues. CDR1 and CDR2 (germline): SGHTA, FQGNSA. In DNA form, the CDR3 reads TGTGCCAGCAGTCACTGGACGGATACTACTGAAAAACTGTTTTTT. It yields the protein CASSHWTDTTEKLFF.

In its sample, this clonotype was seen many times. CDR3 in amino acids: CASAVGQSGELFF. The CDR3 DNA sequence: TGTGCCAGCGCCGTGGGGCAGTCCGGGGAGCTGTTTTTT. The chain employs TRBV7-2 and TRBJ2-2; D is perhaps TRBD1 (5 bases). V lost 8 bases to trimming and J lost 6 bases, with 13 bases between them. CDR3 length equals 13 residues. The germline CDR1 and CDR2 sequences are SGHTA and FQGNSA.

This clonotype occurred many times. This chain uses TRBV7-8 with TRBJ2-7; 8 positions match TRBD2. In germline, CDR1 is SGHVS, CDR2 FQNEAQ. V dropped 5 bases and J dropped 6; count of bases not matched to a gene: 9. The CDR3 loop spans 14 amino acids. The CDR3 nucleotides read TGTGCCAGCAGCCAACTCGGGGGGGTGGGCGAGCAGTACTTC. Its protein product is CASSQLGGVGEQYF.

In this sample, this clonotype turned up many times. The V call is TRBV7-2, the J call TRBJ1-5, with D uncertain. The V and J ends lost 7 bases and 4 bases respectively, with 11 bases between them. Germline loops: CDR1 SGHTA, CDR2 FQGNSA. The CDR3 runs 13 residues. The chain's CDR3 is CASTTGGNQPQHF. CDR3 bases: TGTGCCAGCACCACCGGTGGAAATCAGCCCCAGCATTTT.